Shown below are 30 T cell receptor beta chains from a single sample sequenced in a study of cytomegalovirus exposure and HLA in healthy donors. PCR amplification relied on 60 Vbeta primers (plus 13 Jbeta primers). Profiling relied on immunoSEQ multiplex PCR, and the TCRdb table lists in-frame clones only, not all of them. The sample consists of over 150,000 clones, 80% of them appearing once. Sequencing was performed on PBMCs. Source of these receptors: a man aged 25 to 40 in good health and CMV-seropositive.

V gene TRBV5-4 combines with J gene TRBJ2-1, with 14 bases fitting TRBD2. There are 16 residues in the CDR3. From germline, CDR1 is SGHNT and CDR2 YYREEE (reference sequence). V shed 4 bases, J shed 5 bases, and the junction held 5 bases outside the gene matches. In nucleotides, the CDR3 is TGTGCCAGCAGCCCGACTAGCGGGGGGGCCGACAATGAGCAGTTCTTC. The encoded protein is CASSPTSGGADNEQFF.

The chain employs TRBV7-9 and TRBJ2-7, with D perhaps TRBD1 (6 bases). The CDR3 covers 18 residues. V was clipped by 3 bases and J by 0 bases, with 21 bases between them. The germline gives CDR1 SEHNR, CDR2 FQNEAQ (reference sequence). CDR3 in amino acids: CASSLGFRPGDSSYEQYF. CDR3 coding DNA: TGTGCCAGCAGCTTGGGTTTCCGACCAGGGGATAGCTCCTACGAGCAGTACTTC.

V usage is TRBV6-5 and J usage is TRBJ1-2; D call uncertain. From germline, CDR1 is MNHEY and CDR2 SVGAGI. V was clipped by 4 bases and J by 6 bases, with 15 bases between them. This CDR3 is built from 14 residues. CDR3 in amino acids: CASSFLRNQDGYTF. CDR3 DNA sequence: TGTGCCAGCAGTTTCCTCAGGAATCAGGATGGCTACACCTTC.

Details on this clone: The same CDR3 can be traced to other DNA sequences in this sample. Here the CDR3 reads CASSRQGAGELFF. The CDR3 DNA follows: TGTGCCAGCAGTCGACAGGGGGCCGGGGAGCTGTTTTTT. The chain has TRBV6-5 and TRBJ2-2, with TRBD1 identical over 9 bases. Germline V gene sequence: CDR1 MNHEY, CDR2 SVGAGI. J was trimmed by 6 bases and V by 5 bases; bases with no gene match: 1. There are 13 residues in the CDR3.

The V and J genes are TRBV2 and TRBJ1-2, with 8 bases fitting TRBD1. From germline, CDR1 is SNHLY and CDR2 FYNNEI. Losses at the gene ends were 4 bases for V and 7 bases for J; bases not matched to a gene: 17. The CDR3 has 17 amino acids. CDR3 in amino acids: CASSGNSPGTGSVGYTF. In DNA, the CDR3 is TGTGCCAGCAGTGGTAATTCTCCCGGGACAGGATCGGTTGGCTACACCTTC.

Worth noting for this clone: As the CDR3 is not closed by the conserved phenylalanine or tryptophan, this likely results from a read error. The V and J genes are TRBV29-1 and TRBJ1-2; D is perhaps TRBD1 (6 bases). The CDR3 has 12 amino acids. The V and J ends lost 7 bases and 2 bases respectively, with 11 bases between them. Looked up from germline, CDR1 is SQVTM and CDR2 is ANQGSEA. The CDR3 DNA follows: TGCAGCGCCCAGGGGACCAACTATGGCTACACCCTC. Protein sequence: CSAQGTNYGYTL.

J is TRBJ1-2 and V is TRBV27; 9 nucleotides agree with TRBD1. In germline, CDR1 is MNHEY, CDR2 SMNVEV (reference sequence). V shed 5 bases, J shed 5 bases, and the junction held 9 bases outside the gene matches. The CDR3 has 15 amino acids. This chain's CDR3 is CASSTTGTGLYGYTF. In nucleotides, the CDR3 is TGTGCCAGCAGTACTACCGGGACAGGGTTGTATGGCTACACCTTC.

This rearrangement joins TRBV27 to TRBJ2-5; D perhaps matches TRBD2 (6 bases). Trimming shortened V by 2 bases and J by 5 bases, and 21 bases separated the two germline ends. The CDR3 consists of 17 residues. Germline V gene sequence: CDR1 MNHEY, CDR2 SMNVEV (reference sequence). This chain's CDR3 is CASSLQWIGTGRETQYF. The CDR3 DNA reads TGTGCCAGCAGTTTACAGTGGATTGGGACTGGGCGGGAGACCCAGTACTTC.

The V and J genes are TRBV7-5 and TRBJ1-5. TRBV7-5 represents a pseudogene. The CDR3 consists of 13 residues. The CDR3 region has the DNA TGTGTCGGAGTAGGCAAGAACAATCAGCCCCAGCATTTT. Protein: CVGVGKNNQPQHF.

The chain employs TRBV4-1 and TRBJ2-7; TRBD2 matches at 10 bases. The CDR3 runs to 16 residues. Trimming cost V 5 bases and J 2 bases; bases outside gene matches: 9. The germline gives CDR1 MGHRA, CDR2 YSYEKL. CDR3 nucleotides: TGCGCCAGCAGCGTTAGCGGGGGGCACTCAACCTACGAGCAGTACTTC. Translated: CASSVSGGHSTYEQYF.

This chain connects TRBV27 to TRBJ2-1; 13 bases align to TRBD2. J was trimmed by 0 bases and V by 8 bases; bases with no gene match: 10. The CDR3 loop spans 18 amino acids. The germline CDR1 and CDR2 sequences are MNHEY and SMNVEV (reference sequence). The CDR3 loop reads CASGRRTSGGSSYNEQFF. In nucleotides, the CDR3 is TGTGCCAGCGGTAGGAGGACTAGCGGGGGCAGCTCCTACAATGAGCAGTTCTTC.

V gene TRBV5-4 combines with J gene TRBJ2-7; 8 nucleotides align to TRBD1. Germline V gene sequence: CDR1 SGHNT, CDR2 YYREEE (reference sequence). V lost 4 bases and J lost 5; bases outside the gene matches: 14. The CDR3 loop spans 16 amino acids. This chain's CDR3 is CASSATGGSSSHEQYF. For the CDR3, the DNA is TGTGCCAGCAGCGCCACAGGGGGAAGCTCGAGCCACGAGCAGTACTTC.

The chain has TRBV27 and TRBJ1-2, with D perhaps TRBD1 (6 bases). This CDR3 is built from 14 residues. With 3 bases removed from V and 5 bases from J, the gap between germline ends came to 13 bases. CDR1 is MNHEY, CDR2 SMNVEV, per germline (reference sequence). The CDR3 nucleotides are TGTGCCAGCAGTTTCGACAGGTTCGGGTATGGCTACACCTTC. The encoded protein is CASSFDRFGYGYTF.

The chain combines TRBV4-3 with TRBJ2-3; the D is unclear. Trimming removed 0 bases from V and 6 bases from J, with 7 bases in between. This CDR3 contains 13 residues. The germline CDR1 and CDR2 sequences are LGHNA and YSLEER. The CDR3 DNA is TGCGCCAGCAGCCAAGAGAGTCCGGATACGCAGTATTTT. Its translation is CASSQESPDTQYF.

J is TRBJ2-7 and V is TRBV28; 10 bases are shared with TRBD1. The length of the CDR3 is 16 residues. J was trimmed by 3 bases and V by 6 bases; bases with no gene match: 11. Germline loops: CDR1 MDHEN, CDR2 SYDVKM. In nucleotides, the CDR3 is TGTGCCAGCAGCCACAGGCTGACAGGGGGCGTCTACGAGCAGTACTTC. This codes for CASSHRLTGGVYEQYF.

The chain couples TRBV7-8 to TRBJ1-1, with 9 positions matching TRBD1. In germline, CDR1 is SGHVS, CDR2 FQNEAQ. The CDR3 sequence is 12 residues long. Trimming cost V 1 base and J 10 bases; bases outside gene matches: 1. Written as DNA, the CDR3 is TGTGCCAGCAGCTTAGGGGGACAGGGAGCTTTCTTT. Its protein product is CASSLGGQGAFF.

The chain couples TRBV4-3 to TRBJ1-2, with 7 nucleotides matching TRBD1. Losses at the gene ends were 0 bases for V and 8 bases for J; bases not matched to a gene: 3. CDR1 and CDR2 (germline): LGHNA, YSLEER. The length of the CDR3 is 13 residues. CDR3 coding DNA: TGCGCCAGCAGCCAAGAGGGGACAGTCGGCTACACCTTC. Translated: CASSQEGTVGYTF.

This clone was observed a single time. The rearrangement links TRBV15 to TRBJ2-1; TRBD2 agrees at 15 bases. V shed 0 bases and J 0 bases; nucleotides not matched to a gene: 3. The CDR3 covers 19 residues. Germline V CDR1 and CDR2: LNHNV, YYDKDF (reference sequence). The CDR3 spells CATSRDPGLAGGSYNEQFF. The CDR3 nucleotides are TGTGCCACCAGCAGAGATCCGGGACTAGCGGGAGGCTCCTACAATGAGCAGTTCTTC.

This clone occurred once. The chain couples TRBV5-4 to TRBJ2-7, with 9 positions matching TRBD1. Germline CDR1 reads SGHNT; CDR2 reads YYREEE (reference sequence). There are 13 residues in the CDR3. Germline trimming cut 5 bases from V and 6 bases from J; bases unmatched to any gene: 6. The CDR3 DNA reads TGTGCCAGCAGGACCGGGACAGGGAGCGAGCAGTACTTC. This sequence encodes CASRTGTGSEQYF.

This rearrangement joins TRBV5-1 to TRBJ2-7; D is ambiguous. Trimming took off 4 bases at V and 4 bases at J, with 18 bases between the two ends. The CDR3 totals 15 residues. From germline, CDR1 is SGHRS and CDR2 YFSETQ. The CDR3 reads CASSTTSGPQYEQYF. DNA for the CDR3: TGCGCCAGCAGCACCACCTCTGGGCCCCAATACGAGCAGTACTTC.

This chain joins TRBV5-1 and TRBJ2-2, with TRBD1 identical over 8 bases. V lost 4 bases, J lost 7 bases, and 9 bases stayed unmatched. The V gene's germline CDR1 is SGHRS and CDR2 YFSETQ. The CDR3 loop spans 15 amino acids. The CDR3 loop reads CASSPSGTGFGELFF. CDR3 DNA sequence: TGCGCCAGCAGCCCATCCGGGACAGGTTTCGGGGAGCTGTTTTTT.

The chain recombines TRBV28 with TRBJ1-1; D might be TRBD1 (6 bases). The CDR3 covers 13 residues. Per the germline V gene, CDR1 is MDHEN and CDR2 is SYDVKM. The germline V and J ends were trimmed by 11 bases and 4 bases, with 17 bases remaining between them. In DNA, the CDR3 is TGTGCCGGAGGGGGGGCGCTGGCCACTGAAGCTTTCTTT. Its translation: CAGGGALATEAFF.

V and J are TRBV30 and TRBJ2-5; 7 bases agree with TRBD2. This CDR3 region has 13 residues. Per germline, CDR1 GTSNPN and CDR2 SVGIG (reference sequence). The J segment lost 1 base and the V segment lost 1 base, leaving 0 bases of the junction unmatched. The CDR3 protein is CAWSAGGQETQYF. DNA for the CDR3: TGTGCCTGGAGTGCGGGGGGCCAAGAGACCCAGTACTTC.

This chain connects TRBV28 to TRBJ2-1; 7 nucleotides line up with TRBD2. Germline lookup yields CDR1 MDHEN and CDR2 SYDVKM. With 3 bases clipped from V and 2 bases from J, the junction kept 7 bases outside the gene matches. The CDR3 runs to 16 residues. CDR3 nucleotides: TGTGCCAGCAGTTTTCCACTAGCGTATACCTACAATGAGCAGTTCTTC. It encodes CASSFPLAYTYNEQFF.

J is TRBJ2-5 and V is TRBV7-9; 8 bases match TRBD2. V gave up 1 base and J gave up 5 bases; unmatched junction bases: 6. The CDR3 has 15 residues. Germline V CDR1 and CDR2: SEHNR, FQNEAQ (reference sequence). CDR3 sequence (DNA): TGTGCCAGCAGCTTAGACGGGGGGGCCCCTGAGACCCAGTACTTC. Translation gives CASSLDGGAPETQYF.

The chain is built from TRBV6-5 and TRBJ2-7, with D possibly matching TRBD1 (6 bases). Trimming took 2 bases from V and 2 from J, leaving 7 bases between them. Germline V gene lookup returns CDR1 MNHEY and CDR2 SVGAGI. This CDR3 contains 13 residues. For the CDR3, the DNA is TGTGCCAGCAGTTACGCAGGGGCCTACGAGCAGTACTTC. Translation: CASSYAGAYEQYF.

The CDR3 DNA is TGTGCCAGCAGCTTGTTTTCGGGGGAGCAGTACTTC. Amino acids: CASSLFSGEQYF. The chain recombines TRBV5-6 with TRBJ2-7; D might be TRBD2 (5 bases). CDR1 is SGHDT, CDR2 YYEEEE, per germline. The CDR3 sequence is 12 residues long. The V end was cut by 1 base, the J end by 7 bases, with 9 bases between.

V gene TRBV4-2 combines with J gene TRBJ2-5, with TRBD2 matching 15 bases. The V and J ends lost 1 base and 5 bases, in that order; junction bases with no gene match: 5. Germline V lookup: CDR1 LGHNA, CDR2 YNFKEQ. The CDR3 has 17 amino acids. Written as DNA, the CDR3 is TGTGCCAGCAGCCAAGTTGGGACTAGCGGGGGGTTGGAGACCCAGTACTTC. Translation: CASSQVGTSGGLETQYF.

The chain joins TRBV30 to TRBJ2-7; D is unclear. V lost 4 bases and J lost 5, with 18 bases in between. The CDR3 sequence is 14 residues long. From germline, CDR1 is GTSNPN and CDR2 SVGIG (reference sequence). The CDR3 protein is CAWTSYGPAHEQYF. Written as DNA, the CDR3 is TGTGCCTGGACCTCTTATGGGCCTGCCCACGAGCAGTACTTC.

The V and J genes are TRBV19 and TRBJ1-1; D gene uncertain. The V gene's germline CDR1 is LNHDA and CDR2 SQIVND (reference sequence). The CDR3 runs to 16 residues. Between the trimmed V and J ends, which lost 7 bases and 1 base, there was a span of 19 bases. The CDR3, as DNA: TGTGCCAGTAAGTTTGTGGTTAAGGAGAAGAACACTGAAGCTTTCTTT. Translation: CASKFVVKEKNTEAFF.